This TCR beta chain was sequenced for a study of monozygotic twins with inflammatory bowel disease. The CDR3 has 14 amino acids. Germline lookup yields CDR1 MNHNY and CDR2 SVGAGI (reference sequence). From the 5' RACE reads, TCRdb lists one entry per CDR3 protein and no DNA. This sample's table has about 160,000 distinct CDR3 sequences. This chain joins TRBV6-6 and TRBJ1-1; the D gene TCRdb calls, TRBD1, cannot be checked with no DNA. The sequenced sample was blood. This sequence originates from a human donor with ulcerative colitis or Crohn's disease, or a healthy co-twin of an affected twin (not recorded which). CDR3 sequence: CASSYTGMNTEAFF.